The TCR beta chain under discussion was sequenced for a study of OX40 agonist ivuxolimab in advanced cancers. For the study at large: People in dose escalation had one of these cancers: hepatocellular carcinoma, melanoma, renal cell or head and neck cancer.

Drawing of blood for sampling happened at baseline, at cycle 4 day 1, and at cycle 7 day 1. V lost 4 bases to trimming and J lost 4 bases, with 10 bases between them. The CDR3 spans 14 residues. Germline V gene sequence: CDR1 SNHLY, CDR2 FYNNEI. Here immunoSEQ multiplex PCR was the method, and the copy in TCRdb shows in-frame clones only, minus some. The repertoire holds about 73,000 clones, around nine tenths seen once, with less than 0.6% in the top ten. Regarding this clone: Its antigen is not identified.

Broader study findings: Expanded clones were, on average, more numerous among CD8+ T cells than CD4+.

Sequencing used CD4+ or CD8+ T cells sorted from blood, obtained in a trial of the OX40 agonist ivuxolimab. The V call is TRBV2, the J call TRBJ2-2; tentative D call: TRBD2 (6 bases). This TCR derives from an adult with an advanced solid tumor such as melanoma, head and neck, liver or kidney cancer. The CDR3 is CASSGGLSTGELFF. CDR3 bases: TGTGCCAGCAGTGGGGGACTGAGCACCGGGGAGCTGTTTTTT. Full variable domain (rest looked up from reference TRBV2 and TRBJ2-2): EPEVTQTPSHQVTQMGQEVILRCVPISNHLYFYWYRQILGQKVEFLVSFYNNEISEKSEIFDDQFSVERPDGSNFTLKIRSTKLEDSAMYFCASSGGLSTGELFFGEGSRLTVL.